Shown below are 30 T cell receptor beta chains from a single sample sequenced in a study of CD8 T cells in Susac syndrome. When the RNA was reverse transcribed, random hexamers were used with an input of about 0.5 to 1 ug. TCRdb fed the immunoSEQ multiplex PCR reads into MiXCR, producing one record per CDR3 protein. The sample carries 160,000 or so distinct CDR3 sequences, about 94% recorded once. The sequencing input was CD8+ T cells from PBMCs. These TCRs come from a human donor with multiple sclerosis.

J is TRBJ1-2 and V is TRBV29-1; 8 bases are a match to TRBD1. With 7 bases clipped from V and 1 base from J, the junction kept 8 bases outside the gene matches. The CDR3 contains 14 residues. The germline V gene encodes CDR1 SQVTM and CDR2 ANQGSEA. The CDR3 reads CSATGEEDNYGYTF. CDR3 coding DNA: TGCAGCGCGACAGGGGAAGAGGATAACTATGGCTACACCTTC. The full variable domain, completed using reference TRBV29-1 and TRBJ1-2, is SAVISQKPSRDICQRGTSLTIQCQVDSQVTMMFWYRQQPGQSLTLIATANQGSEATYESGFVIDKFPISRPNLTFSTLTVSNMSPEDSSIYLCSATGEEDNYGYTFGSGTRLTVV.

This chain connects TRBV5-6 to TRBJ2-5, with 7 bases fitting TRBD2. The CDR3 is 15 residues long. The germline gives CDR1 SGHDT, CDR2 YYEEEE. The V and J ends lost 2 bases and 3 bases, in that order; junction bases with no gene match: 7. The DNA for the CDR3 is TGTGCCAGCAGCTTCCGGGAGGCGATAAAAGAGACCCAGTACTTC. It yields the protein CASSFREAIKETQYF.

The gene calls are TRBV30 and TRBJ2-7; D gene ambiguous. Trimming took off 8 bases at V and 1 base at J, with 18 bases between the two ends. CDR1 is GTSNPN and CDR2 is SVGIG in the germline V gene (reference sequence). The CDR3 contains 14 residues. CDR3 sequence (DNA): TGTGCCGGCAGCGACCTTAGTGAATCCTACGAGCAGTACTTC. This translates into CAGSDLSESYEQYF.

CDR3: CATSPREGEDNEQFF. CDR3 nucleotides: TGTGCCACCAGCCCCCGGGAAGGGGAAGACAATGAGCAGTTCTTC. V is TRBV15 and J is TRBJ2-1, with D tentatively TRBD1 or TRBD2 (5 bases each). The V end lost 5 bases, the J end lost 5 bases, and 16 bases lay between the germline ends. The V gene's germline CDR1 is LNHNV and CDR2 YYDKDF (reference sequence). The CDR3 is made up of 15 amino acids.

This chain uses TRBV30 with TRBJ1-2, with D uncertain. With 0 bases removed from V and 10 bases from J, the gap between germline ends came to 12 bases. Germline CDR1 GTSNPN, CDR2 SVGIG (reference sequence). The CDR3 covers 12 residues. CDR3: CAWSVRVWDYTF. CDR3 coding DNA: TGTGCCTGGAGTGTAAGGGTGTGGGACTACACCTTC.

The chain carries TRBV27 and TRBJ1-1, with TRBD1 as a possible D gene (6 bases). Germline V CDR1 and CDR2: MNHEY, SMNVEV (reference sequence). There are 12 residues in the CDR3. The V gene lost 5 bases and the J gene lost 8 bases, with 12 bases spanning the gap. CDR3 sequence (DNA): TGTGCCAGCAGTAACAGGGTAACCGAAGCTTTCTTT. This sequence encodes CASSNRVTEAFF.

The chain couples TRBV5-4 to TRBJ2-6, with D perhaps TRBD1 or TRBD2 (5 bases each). The CDR3 runs 17 residues. V dropped 5 bases and J dropped 0 bases, with 15 bases sitting between them. Germline V gene data show CDR1 as SGHNT and CDR2 as YYREEE (reference sequence). The CDR3 coding sequence is TGTGCCAGCAGATGGGACGCCACCTACTCTGGGGCCAACGTCCTGACTTTC. This encodes CASRWDATYSGANVLTF.

The chain recombines TRBV27 with TRBJ2-7; possibly TRBD2 for D (5 bases). The CDR3 length is 13 residues. V was clipped by 4 bases and J by 7 bases, with 14 bases between them. Germline V CDR1 and CDR2: MNHEY, SMNVEV (reference sequence). The CDR3 DNA reads as TGTGCCAGCAGTTCTACACGGAGGTGGGAGCAGTACTTC. Encoded protein: CASSSTRRWEQYF.

The CDR3: CAWSGPFRDYGYTF. The DNA for the CDR3 is TGTGCCTGGAGTGGGCCCTTTCGTGACTATGGCTACACCTTC. This sequence joins TRBV30 and TRBJ1-2; no clear D gene. The germline V gene encodes CDR1 GTSNPN and CDR2 SVGIG (reference sequence). V gave up 1 base and J gave up 3 bases, with 12 bases separating them. The CDR3 is 14 residues long.

Here the CDR3 reads CAWSVPASAEAFF. CDR3 sequence (DNA): TGTGCCTGGAGTGTACCGGCGTCGGCTGAAGCTTTCTTT. The chain is built from TRBV30 and TRBJ1-1; D not resolved. There are 13 residues in the CDR3. The V end lost 0 bases, the J end lost 6 bases, and 11 bases lay between the germline ends. CDR1 is GTSNPN, CDR2 SVGIG, per germline (reference sequence).

The chain joins TRBV4-1 to TRBJ1-2; D call uncertain. Germline V gene sequence: CDR1 MGHRA, CDR2 YSYEKL. The germline V and J ends were trimmed by 3 bases and 8 bases, with 19 bases remaining between them. The CDR3 length is 15 residues. CDR3 loop: CASSHLTNTMGGYTF. In DNA, the CDR3 is TGCGCCAGCAGCCATCTGACCAACACGATGGGAGGCTACACCTTC.

This clonotype occurred once. CDR3 sequence: CASSWPEQFF. The CDR3 coding sequence is TGTGCCAGCTCCTGGCCGGAGCAGTTCTTC. The genes are TRBV27 and TRBJ2-1; no clear D. The germline V gene encodes CDR1 MNHEY and CDR2 SMNVEV (reference sequence). The CDR3 has 10 residues. V lost 8 bases and J 10 bases, leaving 9 bases between the germline ends.

The chain has TRBV2 and TRBJ2-3, with D unclear. Germline V CDR1 and CDR2: SNHLY, FYNNEI. Trimming removed 4 bases from V and 2 bases from J, with 16 bases in between. CDR3 length: 16 amino acids. Here the CDR3 DNA reads TGTGCCAGCAGTGTGTCTCAGGAGAAGAACACAGATACGCAGTATTTT. The encoded protein is CASSVSQEKNTDTQYF.

The chain links TRBV10-3 to TRBJ2-7; possibly TRBD2 for D (6 bases). Deletions cut 6 bases from V and 5 bases from J, with 14 bases between. The CDR3 spans 13 residues. In germline, CDR1 is ENHRY, CDR2 SYGVKD. CDR3: CAISVTSTHEQYF. CDR3 nucleotides: TGTGCCATCAGCGTTACTAGCACCCACGAGCAGTACTTC.

The chain employs TRBV2 and TRBJ1-1, with TRBD1 identical over 8 bases. From germline, CDR1 is SNHLY and CDR2 FYNNEI. J was trimmed by 8 bases and V by 9 bases; bases with no gene match: 8. The CDR3 spans 12 residues. The CDR3 protein is CARRQGYGEAFF. CDR3 bases: TGTGCCAGACGACAGGGGTACGGAGAAGCTTTCTTT.

This chain connects TRBV4-2 to TRBJ2-1; 8 positions agree with TRBD2. Unmatched junction bases numbered 10, after V lost 4 bases and J lost 8 bases. The CDR3 is 15 residues long. Looked up from germline, CDR1 is LGHNA and CDR2 is YNFKEQ. CDR3 amino acids: CASSPRTGRGDEQFF. The CDR3 nucleotides read TGTGCCAGCAGCCCCCGCACAGGGCGGGGGGATGAGCAGTTCTTC.

The chain is built from TRBV20-1 and TRBJ2-7; no firm D call. V was cut by 5 bases and J by 4 bases, with 18 bases left in between. Germline V gene lookup returns CDR1 DFQATT and CDR2 SNEGSKA (reference sequence). The CDR3 sequence is 14 residues long. This CDR3 is CSAPNRSQRYEQYF. The CDR3, as DNA: TGCAGTGCTCCAAACCGCTCCCAACGGTACGAGCAGTACTTC.

The V call is TRBV3-1, the J call TRBJ1-1; D is uncertain. The V gene's germline CDR1 is LGHDT and CDR2 YNNKEL (reference sequence). Trimming stripped 4 bases from V and 0 bases from J, with 12 bases between. The CDR3 extends over 15 amino acids. This CDR3 reads CASSPLSTVNTEAFF. As DNA, the CDR3 is TGTGCCAGCAGCCCCCTATCCACTGTGAACACTGAAGCTTTCTTT.

V is TRBV7-9 and J is TRBJ2-3, with TRBD1 identical over 8 bases. The CDR3 runs to 14 residues. Trimming at V came to 4 bases and at J to 3 bases, leaving 3 bases not matched to a gene. Germline-derived CDR1 and CDR2 are SEHNR and FQNEAQ (reference sequence). CDR3 in DNA: TGTGCCAGCAGCTCGAGGACAGGGACAGATACGCAGTATTTT. Its translation: CASSSRTGTDTQYF.

The chain has TRBV7-2 and TRBJ1-2, with 8 bases lining up with TRBD1. CDR1 and CDR2 (germline): SGHTA, FQGNSA. CDR3 length: 13 residues. Unmatched junction bases numbered 3, after V lost 6 bases and J lost 3 bases. In DNA, the CDR3 is TGTGCCAGCAGTGGACAGGGAGACTATGGCTACACCTTC. This codes for CASSGQGDYGYTF.

The chain links TRBV9 to TRBJ1-2; TRBD1 matches 8 bases. V shed 3 bases, J shed 11 bases, and the junction held 9 bases outside the gene matches. The CDR3 runs to 13 residues. CDR1 is SGDLS, CDR2 YYNGEE, per germline. This chain's CDR3 is CASSAGQGGGYTF. The CDR3 bases are TGTGCCAGCAGCGCCGGACAGGGCGGTGGGTACACCTTC.

The V call is TRBV9, the J call TRBJ1-1; D is ambiguous. The CDR3 loop spans 15 amino acids. Trimming took 3 bases from V and 4 from J, leaving 16 bases between them. Germline CDR1 and CDR2: SGDLS and YYNGEE. For the CDR3, the DNA is TGTGCCAGCAGCGGTAATCTTGAGGGTATCACTGAAGCTTTCTTT. Protein product: CASSGNLEGITEAFF.

The V call is TRBV20-1, the J call TRBJ1-2; 7 positions agree with TRBD1. Germline lookup yields CDR1 DFQATT and CDR2 SNEGSKA (reference sequence). The CDR3 sequence is 13 residues long. J was trimmed by 4 bases and V by 6 bases; bases with no gene match: 8. CDR3 coding DNA: TGCAGTGCCCTAGACAGGGCTAGCTATGGCTACACCTTC. Amino acid sequence: CSALDRASYGYTF.

The chain is built from TRBV5-4 and TRBJ1-2, with 7 bases that match TRBD1. Trimming took 4 bases from V and 4 from J; bases not matched to a gene: 10. The CDR3 contains 15 residues. Germline loops: CDR1 SGHNT, CDR2 YYREEE (reference sequence). CDR3 in DNA: TGTGCCAGCAGCCCTTTTCCGACAGGGACCTATGGCTACACCTTC. Encoded protein: CASSPFPTGTYGYTF.

This sequence joins TRBV20-1 and TRBJ2-1; 14 bases are shared with TRBD2. CDR3 length: 17 amino acids. Germline V gene data show CDR1 as DFQATT and CDR2 as SNEGSKA (reference sequence). With V trimmed by 0 bases and J by 10 bases, 11 bases remained unmatched. The CDR3 region is CSARDPSGLAGVGEQFF. The CDR3 region has the DNA TGCAGTGCTAGAGATCCATCGGGACTAGCGGGGGTCGGGGAGCAGTTCTTC.

J is TRBJ1-1 and V is TRBV30; perhaps TRBD1 as D (5 bases). This CDR3 contains 13 residues. CDR1 and CDR2 (germline): GTSNPN, SVGIG (reference sequence). Trimming shortened V by 0 bases and J by 6 bases, and 11 bases separated the two germline ends. For the CDR3, the DNA is TGTGCCTGGAGTGTACGGGGGAGGGCTGAAGCTTTCTTT. Protein: CAWSVRGRAEAFF.

The V call is TRBV5-4, the J call TRBJ2-5; D could derive from TRBD1 or TRBD2 (6 bases each). Looked up from germline, CDR1 is SGHNT and CDR2 is YYREEE (reference sequence). V was cut by 0 bases and J by 5 bases, with 17 bases left in between. The CDR3 totals 16 residues. In nucleotides, the CDR3 is TGTGCCAGCAGCTTGGGAGGGTGGGGGGCCCAGGAGACCCAGTACTTC. This sequence encodes CASSLGGWGAQETQYF.

J is TRBJ1-1 and V is TRBV27; D unclear. Trimming left V 4 bases short and J 7 bases short, with 13 bases between. This CDR3 has 13 amino acids. Germline assignment: CDR1 MNHEY and CDR2 SMNVEV (reference sequence). For the CDR3, the DNA is TGTGCCAGCAGTTACCAGGTCGGACTTGAAGCTTTCTTT. As protein: CASSYQVGLEAFF.

J is TRBJ2-6 and V is TRBV7-3; D may match TRBD1 or TRBD2 (5 bases each). CDR1 and CDR2 (germline): SGHTA, FQGTGA. The CDR3 has 15 amino acids. The germline V and J ends were trimmed by 5 bases and 1 base, with 9 bases remaining between them. Here the CDR3 DNA reads TGTGCCAGCAGCCCCGAGGGGTCTGGGGCCAACGTCCTGACTTTC. The encoded protein is CASSPEGSGANVLTF.

The genes are TRBV29-1 and TRBJ1-2; 7 positions match TRBD1. Germline CDR1 reads SQVTM; CDR2 reads ANQGSEA. V lost 5 bases, J lost 7 bases, and 10 bases stayed unmatched. The CDR3 is 13 amino acids. The CDR3 nucleotides read TGCAGCGTTCCGACAGGGTTGGGGGCTGGCTACACCTTC. Encoded protein: CSVPTGLGAGYTF.